The clone carrying this T cell receptor beta chain was counted between two and nine times. As yet, its antigen is unknown. Since all of the isolated RNA was reverse transcribed, expressed TCRB transcripts were what got sequenced. Generated by immunoSEQ multiplex PCR, the TCRdb table keeps only in-frame clones and is missing some. The table lists 900,000 or so clones, roughly 16% of them singletons. The entry originates in a study of beta chain features in type 1 diabetes. Study-wide results and caveats: Naive, central memory and regulatory TCRB repertoires appeared more similar among patients than healthy donors.

This CDR3 has 14 residues. Trimming removed 2 bases from V and 8 bases from J, with 14 bases in between. CDR1 and CDR2 (germline): SGHNT, YYREEE (reference sequence). CD45RO/CCR7/CD25/CD127/CD95/CD27 sorting isolated CD4+ naive, central memory, regulatory and stem cell-like memory cells. This TCR was recovered from a woman younger than 30 in good health. Sequencing was carried out using naive CD4+ T cells from blood. The chain is built from TRBV5-4 and TRBJ2-1; TRBD2 is a possible D gene (5 bases). The CDR3 bases are TGTGCCAGCAGCTTACGAGGGCGACTCCATGAGCAGTTCTTC. Its protein is CASSLRGRLHEQFF. The full variable domain, rest sourced from reference TRBV5-4 and TRBJ2-1, is ETGVTQSPTHLIKTRGQQVTLRCSSQSGHNTVSWYQQALGQGPQFIFQYYREEENGRGNFPPRFSGLQFPNYSSELNVNALELDDSALYLCASSLRGRLHEQFFGPGTRLTVL.